This entry lists 6 T cell receptor beta chains sequenced from one sample in a study of T cell repertoires in cytomegalovirus infection. From the reads, TCRdb called clonotypes with MiXCR, one entry per CDR3 protein. This table holds about 890,000 distinct CDR3 sequences, around 31% found once. These TCRs are of unknown antigen specificity. The input for sequencing was cultured CD8+ T cells from PBMCs, taken from culture after CMV antigen stimulation. The receptors were gathered from a human donor in good health (CMV status not recorded). Some clones in this sample may be carry-over from other donors' samples.

The chain employs TRBV6-5 and TRBJ1-5; 8 bases agree with TRBD1. From germline, CDR1 is MNHEY and CDR2 SVGAGI. This CDR3 comprises 15 residues. Germline trimming cut 0 bases from V and 2 bases from J; bases unmatched to any gene: 0. The CDR3 sequence is CASSYSTGGNQPQHF. In nucleotides, the CDR3 is TGTGCCAGCAGTTACTCGACAGGGGGCAATCAGCCCCAGCATTTT.

This sequence joins TRBV25-1 and TRBJ1-2; D is perhaps TRBD1 (5 bases). V gave up 2 bases and J gave up 5 bases, with 15 bases separating them. The germline V gene has CDR1 MGHDK and CDR2 SYGVNS. The CDR3 covers 15 residues. CDR3 sequence (DNA): TGTGCCAGCAGTGAAGGGGCAGGGCATCCGTATGGCTACACCTTC. Amino acid sequence: CASSEGAGHPYGYTF.

Comments on this clonotype: With a much larger clone just one base away, this may be a read error. The rearrangement links TRBV7-2 to TRBJ2-3; D is possibly TRBD1 (5 bases). This CDR3 has 20 residues. Looked up from germline, CDR1 is SGHTA and CDR2 is FQGNSA. The CDR3 bases are TGTGTCAGCAGCCCACCTAGGGGCCTAAGACACAAGCAAAGCACAGATACGCAGTATTTT. It is translated as CVSSPPRGLRHKQSTDTQYF.

This rearrangement joins TRBV19 to TRBJ1-1, with D possibly TRBD1 on 5 matching bases. The V gene's germline CDR1 is LNHDA and CDR2 SQIVND (reference sequence). The CDR3 sequence is 14 residues long. V lost 5 bases and J 5 bases, leaving 15 bases between the germline ends. CDR3 DNA: TGTGCCAGTAGTCCAATCTCAGGGTGGACTGAAGCTTTCTTT. This gives the protein CASSPISGWTEAFF.

A single count supports this clonotype. This chain joins TRBV4-3 and TRBJ2-2, with a possible D match to TRBD2 (6 bases). Between the trimmed V and J ends, which lost 0 bases and 3 bases, there was a span of 11 bases. Germline V CDR1 and CDR2: LGHNA, YSLEER. The CDR3 runs 16 residues. The CDR3 here is CASSQDLPGDTGELFF. The CDR3 DNA reads as TGCGCCAGCAGCCAAGATCTCCCGGGGGACACCGGGGAGCTGTTTTTT.

The J gene is TRBJ2-3, the V gene TRBV7-9; 10 bases match TRBD2. V lost 2 bases to trimming and J lost 0 bases; unmatched junction nucleotides: 11. CDR1 is SEHNR and CDR2 is FQNEAQ in the germline V gene (reference sequence). The CDR3 contains 19 residues. The CDR3 DNA reads as TGTGCCAGCAGCTTAAACAGATGGACTAGCGGTACTAGCACAGATACGCAGTATTTT. Amino acids: CASSLNRWTSGTSTDTQYF.